The rows below give T cell receptor beta chains drawn from one sample of a study of vaccination and CD4 T cells after COVID-19. MiXCR, run by TCRdb on the PCR reads, gives a single entry per CDR3 protein. Here the sample spans about 18,000 distinct CDR3 sequences, about 62% being singletons. The sample here was CD4+ T cells from blood, taken before SARS-CoV-2 vaccination. These receptors came from a human donor who had recovered from COVID-19. Both conserved end residues are part of each CDR3. A D gene is named only where the DNA matches it firmly. Rows may omit the clone size; those that give it use once, few, many or a size class.

TRBV7-2	.	.	TRBJ1-3	TGTGCCAGCAGCCCTGGGGGGGACTCTGGAAACACCATATATTTT	CASSPGGDSGNTIYF
TRBV20-1	.	.	TRBJ2-7	TGCAGTGCTAGTGACTCGACTAGTCTTTCCTACGAGCAGTACTTC	CSASDSTSLSYEQYF
TRBV6-1	.	.	TRBJ1-5	TGTGCCAGCAGTGACTTGGGGAGGGCGGGACAGCCCCAGCATTTT	CASSDLGRAGQPQHF
TRBV28	.	.	TRBJ1-5	TGTGCCAGCCGTATAACTTTGGGACTGACGAGCAATCAGCCCCAGCATTTT	CASRITLGLTSNQPQHF
TRBV7-9	.	.	TRBJ1-1	TGTGCCAGCAGCTACGGAGGGAACACTGAAGCTTTCTTT	CASSYGGNTEAFF
TRBV6-1	.	.	TRBJ2-5	TGTGCCAGCAGCCAGGCATGGGGGGCAGGGGAGACCCAGTACTTC	CASSQAWGAGETQYF
TRBV7-9	.	.	TRBJ2-7	TGTGCCGGAACAAAACAGGGAGGGCACGAGCAGTACTTC	CAGTKQGGHEQYF
TRBV10-1	few	.	TRBJ2-1	TGCGCCAGCGAGGGGGGAGGCAATGAGCAGTTCTTC	CASEGGGNEQFF
TRBV6-2/TRBV6-3	.	TRBD1	TRBJ1-2	TGTGCCAGCGCAAGGGGGACAGGCTACCACTATGGCTACACCTTC	CASARGTGYHYGYTF
TRBV20-1	few	TRBD1	TRBJ1-5	TGCAGTGCCCAGGGACAGGGCCATCAGCCCCAGCATTTT	CSAQGQGHQPQHF
TRBV6-5	.	.	TRBJ1-1	TGTGCCAGCAGTTCGGGAAGGAACACTGAAGCTTTCTTT	CASSSGRNTEAFF